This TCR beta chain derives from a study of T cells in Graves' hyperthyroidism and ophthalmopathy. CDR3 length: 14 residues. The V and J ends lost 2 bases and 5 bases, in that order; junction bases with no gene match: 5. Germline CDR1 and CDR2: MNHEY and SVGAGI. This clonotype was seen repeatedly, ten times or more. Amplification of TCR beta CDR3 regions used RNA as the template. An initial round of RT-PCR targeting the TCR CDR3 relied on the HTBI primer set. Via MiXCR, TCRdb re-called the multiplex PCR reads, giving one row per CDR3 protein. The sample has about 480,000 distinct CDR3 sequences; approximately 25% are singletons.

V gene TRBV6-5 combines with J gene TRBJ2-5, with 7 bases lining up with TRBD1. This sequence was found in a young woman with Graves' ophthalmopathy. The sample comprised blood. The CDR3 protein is CASSYATGRETQYF. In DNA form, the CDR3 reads TGTGCCAGCAGTTACGCGACAGGGCGGGAGACCCAGTACTTC.